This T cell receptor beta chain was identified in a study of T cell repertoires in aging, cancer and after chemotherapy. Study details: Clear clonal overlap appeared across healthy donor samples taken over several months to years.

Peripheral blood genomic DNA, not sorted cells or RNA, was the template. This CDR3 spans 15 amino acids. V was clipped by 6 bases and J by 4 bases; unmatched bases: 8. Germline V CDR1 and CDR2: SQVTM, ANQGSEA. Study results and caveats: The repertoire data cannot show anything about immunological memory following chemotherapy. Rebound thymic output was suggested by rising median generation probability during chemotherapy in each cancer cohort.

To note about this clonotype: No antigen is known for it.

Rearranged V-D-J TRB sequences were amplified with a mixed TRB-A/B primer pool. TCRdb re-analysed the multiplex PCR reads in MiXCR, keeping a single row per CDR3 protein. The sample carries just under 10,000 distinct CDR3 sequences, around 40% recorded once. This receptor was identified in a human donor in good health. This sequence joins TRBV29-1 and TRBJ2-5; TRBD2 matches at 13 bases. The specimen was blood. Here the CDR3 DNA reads TGCAGCGTGAAGGGGACTAGCGGGGCCACAGAGACCCAGTACTTC. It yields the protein CSVKGTSGATETQYF.